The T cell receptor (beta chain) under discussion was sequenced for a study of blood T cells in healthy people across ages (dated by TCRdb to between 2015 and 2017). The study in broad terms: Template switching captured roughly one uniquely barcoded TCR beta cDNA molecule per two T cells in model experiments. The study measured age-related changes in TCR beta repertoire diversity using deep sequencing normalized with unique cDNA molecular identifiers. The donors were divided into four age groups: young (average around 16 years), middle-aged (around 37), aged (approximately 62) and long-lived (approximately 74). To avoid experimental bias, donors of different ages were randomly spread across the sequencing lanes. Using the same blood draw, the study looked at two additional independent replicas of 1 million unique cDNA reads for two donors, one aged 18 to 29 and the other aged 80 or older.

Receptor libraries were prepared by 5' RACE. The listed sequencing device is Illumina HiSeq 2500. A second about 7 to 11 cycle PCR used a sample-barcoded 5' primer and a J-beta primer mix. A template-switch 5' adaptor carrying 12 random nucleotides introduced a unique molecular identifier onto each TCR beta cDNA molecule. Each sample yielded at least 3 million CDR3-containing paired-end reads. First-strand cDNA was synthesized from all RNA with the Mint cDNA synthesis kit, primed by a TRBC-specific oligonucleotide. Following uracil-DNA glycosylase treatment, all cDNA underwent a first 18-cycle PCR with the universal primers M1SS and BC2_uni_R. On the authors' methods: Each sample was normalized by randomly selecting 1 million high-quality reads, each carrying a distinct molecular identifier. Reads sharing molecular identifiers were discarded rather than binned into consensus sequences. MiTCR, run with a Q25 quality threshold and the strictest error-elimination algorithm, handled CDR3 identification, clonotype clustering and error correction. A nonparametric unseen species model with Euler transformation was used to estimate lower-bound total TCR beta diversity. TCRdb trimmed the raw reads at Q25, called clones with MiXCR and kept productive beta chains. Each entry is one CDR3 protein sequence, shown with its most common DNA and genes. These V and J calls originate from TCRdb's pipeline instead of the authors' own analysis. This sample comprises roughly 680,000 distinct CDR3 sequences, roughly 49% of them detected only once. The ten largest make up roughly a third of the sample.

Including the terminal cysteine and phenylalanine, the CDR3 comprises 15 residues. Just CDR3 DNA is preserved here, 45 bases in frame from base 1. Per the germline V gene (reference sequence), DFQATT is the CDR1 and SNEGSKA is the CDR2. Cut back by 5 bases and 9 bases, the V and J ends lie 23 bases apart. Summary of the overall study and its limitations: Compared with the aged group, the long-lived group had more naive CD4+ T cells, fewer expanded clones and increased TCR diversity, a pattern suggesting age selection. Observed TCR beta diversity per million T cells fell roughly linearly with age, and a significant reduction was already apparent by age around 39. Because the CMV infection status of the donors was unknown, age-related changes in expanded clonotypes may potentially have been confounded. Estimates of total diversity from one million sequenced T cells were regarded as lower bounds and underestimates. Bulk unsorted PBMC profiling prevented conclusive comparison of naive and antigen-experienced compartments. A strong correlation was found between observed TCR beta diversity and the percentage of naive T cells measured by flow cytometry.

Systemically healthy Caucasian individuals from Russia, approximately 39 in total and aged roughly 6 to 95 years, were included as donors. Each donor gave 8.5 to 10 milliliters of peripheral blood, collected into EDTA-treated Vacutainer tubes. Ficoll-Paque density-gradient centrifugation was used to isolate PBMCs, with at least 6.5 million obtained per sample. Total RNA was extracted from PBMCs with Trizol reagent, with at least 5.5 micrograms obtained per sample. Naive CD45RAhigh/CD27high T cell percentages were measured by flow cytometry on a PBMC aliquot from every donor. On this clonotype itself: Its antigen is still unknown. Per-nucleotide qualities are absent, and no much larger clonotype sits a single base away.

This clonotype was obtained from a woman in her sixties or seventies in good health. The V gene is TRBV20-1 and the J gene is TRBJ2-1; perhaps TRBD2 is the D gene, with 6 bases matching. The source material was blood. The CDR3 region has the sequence CSAQRTRGVRGEQFF. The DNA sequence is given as TGCAGTGCTCAAAGGACGCGAGGGGTGCGGGGTGAGCAGTTCTTC.